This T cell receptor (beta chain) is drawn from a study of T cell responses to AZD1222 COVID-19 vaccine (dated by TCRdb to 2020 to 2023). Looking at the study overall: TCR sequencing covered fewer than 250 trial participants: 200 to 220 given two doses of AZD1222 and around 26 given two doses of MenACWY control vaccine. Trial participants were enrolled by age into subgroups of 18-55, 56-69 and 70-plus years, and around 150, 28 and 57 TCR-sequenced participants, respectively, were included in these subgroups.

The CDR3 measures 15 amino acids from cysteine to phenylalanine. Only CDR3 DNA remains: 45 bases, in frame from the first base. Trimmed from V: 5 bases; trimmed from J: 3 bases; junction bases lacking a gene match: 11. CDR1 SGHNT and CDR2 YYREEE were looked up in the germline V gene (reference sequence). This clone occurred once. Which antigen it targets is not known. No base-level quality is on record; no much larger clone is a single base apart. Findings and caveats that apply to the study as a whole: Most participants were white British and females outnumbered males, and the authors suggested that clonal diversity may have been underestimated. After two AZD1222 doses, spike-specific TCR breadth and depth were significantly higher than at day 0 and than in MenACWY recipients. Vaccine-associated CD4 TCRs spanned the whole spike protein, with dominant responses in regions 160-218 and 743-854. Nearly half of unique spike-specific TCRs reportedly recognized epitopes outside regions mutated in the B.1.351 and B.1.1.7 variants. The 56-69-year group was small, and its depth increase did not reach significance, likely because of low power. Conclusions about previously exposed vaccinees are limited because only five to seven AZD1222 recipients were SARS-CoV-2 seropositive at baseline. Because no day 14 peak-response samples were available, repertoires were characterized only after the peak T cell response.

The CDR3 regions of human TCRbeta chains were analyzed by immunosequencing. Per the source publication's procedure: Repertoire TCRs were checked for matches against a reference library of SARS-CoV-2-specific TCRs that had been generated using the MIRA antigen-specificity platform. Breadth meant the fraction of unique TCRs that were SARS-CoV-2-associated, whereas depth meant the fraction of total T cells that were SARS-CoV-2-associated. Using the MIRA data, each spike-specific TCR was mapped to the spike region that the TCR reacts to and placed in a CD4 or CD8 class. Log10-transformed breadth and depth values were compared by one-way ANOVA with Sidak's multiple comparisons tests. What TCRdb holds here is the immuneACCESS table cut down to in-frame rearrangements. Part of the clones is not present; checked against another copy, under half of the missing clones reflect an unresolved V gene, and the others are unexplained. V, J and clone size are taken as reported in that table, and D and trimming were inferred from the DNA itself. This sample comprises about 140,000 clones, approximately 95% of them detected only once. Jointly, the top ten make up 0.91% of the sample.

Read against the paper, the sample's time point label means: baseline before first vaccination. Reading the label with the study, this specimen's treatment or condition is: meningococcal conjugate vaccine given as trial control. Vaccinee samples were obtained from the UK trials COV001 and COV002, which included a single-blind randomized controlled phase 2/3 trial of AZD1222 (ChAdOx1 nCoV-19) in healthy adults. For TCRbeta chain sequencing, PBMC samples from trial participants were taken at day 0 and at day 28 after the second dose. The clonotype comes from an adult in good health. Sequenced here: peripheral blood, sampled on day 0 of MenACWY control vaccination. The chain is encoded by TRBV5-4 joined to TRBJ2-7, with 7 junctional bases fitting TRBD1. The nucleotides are TGTGCCAGCAGGAAAACAGGGGCGCGCTTCTACGAGCAGTACTTC. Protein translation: CASRKTGARFYEQYF.